Listed below are T cell receptor beta chains from one sample, sequenced in a study of beta chain features in type 1 diabetes. Here immunoSEQ multiplex PCR was the method, and the copy in TCRdb shows in-frame clones only, minus some. The sample comprises just under 150,000 clones, 10% of which are singletons, and about 1.3% rests with the top ten. What was sequenced was naive CD4+ T cells from blood. These receptors originate from a man aged 18 to 30 in good health. CDR3s include the opening cysteine and the closing phenylalanine or tryptophan. Fields, in order: CDR3 protein, CDR3 DNA, clone size, D gene, V gene, J gene. D genes are given only for firm matches. Size is omitted from some rows. Given values are once, few, many or a class for expanded clones.

CDR3: CASSGDSSSYNEQFF
DNA: TGTGCCAGCTCAGGGGACAGTAGCTCCTACAATGAGCAGTTCTTC
size: few
D: TRBD1
V: TRBV18
J: TRBJ2-1

CDR3: CAIRDLSRGGDNEQFF
DNA: TGTGCCATTCGGGACCTCTCCCGCGGGGGGGACAATGAGCAGTTCTTC
size: .
D: TRBD2
V: TRBV10-3
J: TRBJ2-1

CDR3: CASSDWDSSSGANVLTF
DNA: TGTGCCAGCAGTGACTGGGACAGCTCCTCTGGGGCCAACGTCCTGACTTTC
size: .
D: TRBD1
V: TRBV28
J: TRBJ2-6

CDR3: CASSLYLGGPPNTGELFF
DNA: TGCGCCAGCAGCTTATATCTGGGGGGACCACCGAACACCGGGGAGCTGTTTTTT
size: .
D: .
V: TRBV4-1
J: TRBJ2-2

CDR3: CASRLDNSNQPQHF
DNA: TGTGCCAGTAGATTGGACAATAGCAATCAGCCCCAGCATTTT
size: few
D: .
V: TRBV19
J: TRBJ1-5

CDR3: CASTDPGQTNEKLFF
DNA: TGTGCCAGCACGGATCCGGGACAGACTAATGAAAAACTGTTTTTT
size: few
D: TRBD1
V: TRBV28
J: TRBJ1-4

CDR3: CASSPRWTSTDTQYF
DNA: TGTGCCAGCTCACCAAGGTGGACTAGCACAGATACGCAGTATTTT
size: .
D: .
V: TRBV18
J: TRBJ2-3

CDR3: CASSSPGKQETQYF
DNA: TGTGCCAGCAGCTCGCCGGGGAAACAAGAGACCCAGTACTTC
size: few
D: .
V: TRBV11-2
J: TRBJ2-5

CDR3: CAGGRDRGPGELFF
DNA: TGTGCCGGGGGGAGGGACAGGGGGCCCGGGGAGCTGTTTTTT
size: few
D: TRBD1
V: TRBV7-8
J: TRBJ2-2

CDR3: CASSPPENTEAFF
DNA: TGTGCCAGCAGCCCCCCAGAGAACACTGAAGCTTTCTTT
size: .
D: .
V: TRBV5-4
J: TRBJ1-1

CDR3: CASSLLTGGEQYF
DNA: TGTGCCAGCAGCTTACTCACGGGTGGCGAGCAGTACTTC
size: few
D: .
V: TRBV7-2
J: TRBJ2-7

CDR3: CAGPGEKNEKLFF
DNA: TGTGCCGGACCGGGAGAGAAGAATGAAAAACTGTTTTTT
size: .
D: .
V: TRBV6-8
J: TRBJ1-4

CDR3: CASSLTAVPSTDTQYF
DNA: TGTGCCAGCAGCTTAACGGCGGTACCTAGCACAGATACGCAGTATTTT
size: few
D: .
V: TRBV11-2
J: TRBJ2-3

CDR3: CASSPRFGTRKTYEQYF
DNA: TGTGCCAGCTCACCACGTTTCGGGACAAGAAAAACCTACGAGCAGTACTTC
size: few
D: .
V: TRBV18
J: TRBJ2-7

CDR3: CASSFAGGPLSFF
DNA: TGTGCCAGCAGCTTTGCGGGGGGGCCATTAAGTTTCTTC
size: .
D: TRBD2
V: TRBV7-2
J: TRBJ2-1

CDR3: CASRIKLATSTDTQYF
DNA: TGTGCCAGCAGAATAAAACTAGCGACTAGCACAGATACGCAGTATTTT
size: few
D: TRBD2
V: TRBV27
J: TRBJ2-3

CDR3: CASTQGLAGPYDEQFF
DNA: TGTGCCAGCACCCAGGGGCTAGCGGGGCCCTACGATGAGCAGTTCTTC
size: many
D: TRBD2
V: TRBV7-9
J: TRBJ2-1

CDR3: CASSLTSSQETQYF
DNA: TGTGCCAGCAGTTTGACTAGTAGTCAAGAGACCCAGTACTTC
size: .
D: .
V: TRBV2
J: TRBJ2-5

CDR3: CASSPPSYEQYF
DNA: TGTGCCAGCAGTCCCCCCTCCTACGAGCAGTACTTC
size: .
D: .
V: TRBV6-6
J: TRBJ2-7

CDR3: CAWSVSTGGRAFF
DNA: TGTGCCTGGAGTGTCTCGACGGGAGGGAGAGCTTTCTTT
size: few
D: .
V: TRBV30
J: TRBJ1-1

CDR3: CASTGGQGTSGTNEKLFF
DNA: TGTGCCAGTACCGGTGGGCAGGGGACATCAGGAACTAATGAAAAACTGTTTTTT
size: .
D: .
V: TRBV19
J: TRBJ1-4

CDR3: CASSYRGSTDTQYF
DNA: TGTGCCAGCAGTTACAGGGGTTCCACAGATACGCAGTATTTT
size: .
D: .
V: TRBV6-5
J: TRBJ2-3

CDR3: CASSPGTGDNYGYTF
DNA: TGTGCCAGCTCACCAGGGACAGGAGATAACTATGGCTACACCTTC
size: .
D: TRBD1
V: TRBV18
J: TRBJ1-2

CDR3: CAISESGGGRINEQFF
DNA: TGTGCCATCAGTGAGTCTGGCGGGGGTAGGATCAATGAGCAGTTCTTC
size: .
D: TRBD2
V: TRBV10-3
J: TRBJ2-1

CDR3: CASSRSGSTDTQYF
DNA: TGTGCCAGCAGCCGTAGCGGCAGCACAGATACGCAGTATTTT
size: few
D: .
V: TRBV5-6
J: TRBJ2-3

CDR3: CSVTRSSGNTIYF
DNA: TGCAGCGTCACACGGAGCTCTGGAAACACCATATATTTT
size: .
D: .
V: TRBV29-1
J: TRBJ1-3